This T cell receptor (beta chain) came from a study of blood T cells in healthy people across ages (dated by TCRdb to between 2015 and 2017). Regarding the research as a whole: In model experiments, roughly one uniquely barcoded TCR beta cDNA molecule per two T cells was captured by template switching. Age-related changes in TCR beta repertoire diversity were measured in the study by deep sequencing normalized with unique cDNA molecular identifiers. The donors were split into four age groups: young (average 16 years), middle-aged (39), aged (roughly 60) and long-lived (approximately 80). To avoid experimental bias, donors of different ages were distributed randomly across sequencing lanes. Two additional independent replicas of 1 million unique cDNA reads from the same blood draw were analyzed for two donors (one aged 18 to 29 and one aged 80 or older).

General conclusions and limits of the study: Compared with the aged group, the long-lived group had more naive CD4+ T cells, fewer expanded clones and increased TCR diversity, suggesting age selection. The CMV infection status of donors was not known, potentially confounding age-related changes in expanded clonotypes. Estimates of total diversity from one million sequenced T cells were regarded as lower bounds and underestimates. Bulk unsorted PBMC profiling prevented conclusive comparison of naive and antigen-experienced compartments. The percentage of naive T cells measured by flow cytometry correlated strongly with observed TCR beta diversity. Observed TCR beta diversity per million T cells fell roughly linearly with age, and a significant reduction was already apparent by age around 40.

Reading from cysteine to phenylalanine, the CDR3 counts 13 amino acids. The kept DNA is CDR3 alone, 39 bases in frame from the first base. V is clipped by 4 bases and J by 4 bases, and the sequence between their germline boundaries is 13 bases long. Sequences DFQATT (CDR1) and SNEGSKA (CDR2) are obtained from the germline V gene (reference sequence). Worth noting for this clonotype: The antigen it recognizes is unknown. The record has no base qualities; no much larger clone is one base away.

The 40 or so donors, aged about 6 to 100 years, were systemically healthy Caucasian individuals from Russia. About 10 milliliters of peripheral blood were drawn from each donor into EDTA-treated Vacutainer tubes. Ficoll-Paque density-gradient centrifugation was used to isolate PBMCs, with at least 6 million obtained per sample. Trizol reagent was used to extract total RNA from the PBMCs, yielding at least 6 micrograms per sample. Naive CD45RAhigh/CD27high T cell percentages were measured by flow cytometry on a PBMC aliquot from every donor. The library was generated by 5' RACE. The sequencer was an Illumina HiSeq 2500. A second PCR of about 7 to 12 cycles was run with a J-beta primer mix and a sample-barcoded 5' primer. A template-switch 5' adaptor carrying 12 random nucleotides introduced a unique molecular identifier onto each TCR beta cDNA molecule. Each sample yielded at least 3 million CDR3-containing paired-end reads. First-strand cDNA was synthesized from all RNA with the Mint cDNA synthesis kit, primed by a TRBC-specific oligonucleotide. All cDNA was treated with uracil-DNA glycosylase and then went through a first 18-cycle PCR with the universal primers M1SS and BC2_uni_R. From the authors' description of their analysis: For normalization, 1 million high-quality reads, each with a distinct molecular identifier, were randomly selected from each sample. Instead of being binned into consensus sequences, reads with shared molecular identifiers were discarded. MiTCR, run with a Q25 quality threshold and the strictest error-elimination algorithm, handled CDR3 identification, clonotype clustering and error correction. Lower-bound total TCR beta diversity was estimated with a nonparametric unseen species model using Euler transformation. The public sequencing data were trimmed at Q25 with fastp and processed into clonotypes with MiXCR by TCRdb, which kept only in-frame beta chains. Each entry is one CDR3 protein sequence, shown with its most common DNA and genes. TCRdb, rather than the study authors, made the V and J calls. The sample yields 1.5 million to 2 million distinct CDR3 sequences; approximately 50% were counted once. The top ten clones comprise less than 2.5% of the sample.

The sequence was obtained from a woman between 35 and 50 years old in good health. Recombination linked TRBV20-1 to TRBJ1-1, with no reliable assignment of the D segment. Sequencing was performed on blood. The DNA reads as follows: TGCAGTGCTAAAGGACGGCCGGGCACTGAAGCTTTCTTT. It translates as CSAKGRPGTEAFF.